This TCR beta chain is from a study of T cells in Graves' hyperthyroidism and ophthalmopathy. Regarding the study as a whole: A model of 13 V-J pairs discriminated ophthalmopathy from stable hyperthyroidism. Most clonotypes expanded in the thyroid (above 0.001) were also present in blood.

Trimming cost V 5 bases and J 0 bases, with 7 bases left between them. CDR3 length: 13 amino acids. Germline CDR1 and CDR2: SEHNR and FQNEAQ (reference sequence). Patients with ophthalmopathy all had a Clinical Activity Score of at least 3, a NOSPECS grade of at least 4 and duration under 3 months. Pregnant or lactating patients were excluded, as were those with uncontrolled infection or other autoimmune disease. Researchers took RNA transcripts and amplified the TCR beta CDR3 regions from them. HTBI primers were the set used in a first-round RT-PCR of the TCR CDR3. TCRdb used MiXCR to reprocess the multiplex PCR reads, holding one entry per CDR3 protein. The sample yields under 350,000 distinct CDR3 sequences, 15% to 20% seen once. This clonotype was recorded a few times. What it binds is not known.

This chain uses TRBV7-9 with TRBJ1-2; D ambiguous. The origin of this receptor is a woman aged 60-70 years with Graves' ophthalmopathy. The specimen sequenced was blood. CDR3 region: CASSPESNYGYTF. CDR3 DNA: TGTGCCAGCAGCCCTGAATCTAACTATGGCTACACCTTC.